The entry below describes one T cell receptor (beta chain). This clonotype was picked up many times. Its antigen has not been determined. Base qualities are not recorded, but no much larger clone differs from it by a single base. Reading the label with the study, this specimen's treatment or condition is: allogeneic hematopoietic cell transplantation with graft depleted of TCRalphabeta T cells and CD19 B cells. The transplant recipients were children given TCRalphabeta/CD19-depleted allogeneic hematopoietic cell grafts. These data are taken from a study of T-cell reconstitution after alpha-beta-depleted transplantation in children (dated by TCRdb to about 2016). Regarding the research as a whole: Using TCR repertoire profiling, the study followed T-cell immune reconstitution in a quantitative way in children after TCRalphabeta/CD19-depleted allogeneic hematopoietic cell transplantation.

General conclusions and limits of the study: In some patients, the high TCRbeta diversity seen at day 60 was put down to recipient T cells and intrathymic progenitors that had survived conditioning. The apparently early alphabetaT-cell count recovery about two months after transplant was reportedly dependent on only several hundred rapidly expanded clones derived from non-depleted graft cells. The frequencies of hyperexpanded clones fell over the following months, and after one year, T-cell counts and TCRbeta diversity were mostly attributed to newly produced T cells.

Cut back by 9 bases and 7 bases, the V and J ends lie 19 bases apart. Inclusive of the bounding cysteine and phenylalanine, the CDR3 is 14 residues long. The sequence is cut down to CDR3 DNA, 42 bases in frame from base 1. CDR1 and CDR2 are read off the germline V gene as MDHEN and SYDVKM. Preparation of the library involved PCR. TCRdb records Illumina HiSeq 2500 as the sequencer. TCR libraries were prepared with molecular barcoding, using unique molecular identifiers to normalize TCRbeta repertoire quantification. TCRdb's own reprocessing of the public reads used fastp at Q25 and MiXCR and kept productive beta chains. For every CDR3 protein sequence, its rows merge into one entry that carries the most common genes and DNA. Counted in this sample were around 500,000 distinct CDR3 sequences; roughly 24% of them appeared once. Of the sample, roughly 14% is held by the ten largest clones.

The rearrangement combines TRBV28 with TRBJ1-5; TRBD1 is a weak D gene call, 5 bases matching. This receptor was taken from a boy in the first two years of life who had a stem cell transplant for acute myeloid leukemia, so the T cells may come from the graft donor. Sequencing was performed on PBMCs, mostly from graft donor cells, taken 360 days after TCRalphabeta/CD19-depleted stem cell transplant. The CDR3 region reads CASYPRGWGQPQHF. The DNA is TGTGCCAGTTACCCAAGGGGATGGGGACAGCCCCAGCATTTT.